The source of this TCR beta chain is a study of blood T cell repertoires in COVID-19. The wider study: There were acute and convalescent COVID-19 samples, and they came from the United States, Italy and Spain. PBMCs, B-cell-depleted T cells, or T cells were the source of the cDNA or gDNA that made up the material.

This clone showed up just a few times. The CDR3 spans 15 residues. CDR1 SGHTA and CDR2 FQGTGA come from the germline V gene. V was cut by 2 bases and J by 0 bases, with 5 bases left in between. Generated by immunoSEQ multiplex PCR, the TCRdb table keeps only in-frame clones and is missing some. This sample yields some 210,000 clones, of which 70% to 90% are seen a single time; 7.6% belongs to the top ten. Material: peripheral blood. This clonotype originated in a woman aged 45-59 years with active or convalescent COVID-19. The V call is TRBV7-3, the J call TRBJ1-6; no clear D. The CDR3 spells CASSLGHSYNSPLHF. In DNA form, the CDR3 reads TGTGCCAGCAGCTTAGGGCACTCCTATAATTCACCCCTCCACTTT.